The rows below give T cell receptor beta chains drawn from one sample of a study of blood T cell repertoires in COVID-19. Assay: immunoSEQ multiplex PCR; the TCRdb copy retains only in-frame clones and omits some. This table holds roughly 190,000 clones, over 70% found once. Sequenced input: peripheral blood. These receptors all come from a man between 50 and 59 years old with active or convalescent COVID-19. The CDR3 runs from the conserved cysteine through the conserved F or W. D genes are given only for firm matches. Part of the rows lack a size; the others show once, few, many or a class for expanded clones.

clone_size	v_call	d_call	j_call	cdr3_aa	cdr3_nt
few	TRBV4-1	.	TRBJ1-4	CASSQSVGWNEKLFF	TGCGCCAGCAGCCAAAGCGTTGGGTGGAATGAAAAACTGTTTTTT
.	TRBV15	TRBD1	TRBJ2-5	CATSRNRGAGETQYF	TGTGCCACCAGCAGAAACAGGGGGGCGGGGGAGACCCAGTACTTC
.	TRBV2	TRBD1	TRBJ2-3	CASRLTPGQLTDTQYF	TGTGCCAGCAGGCTAACCCCGGGACAGCTCACAGATACGCAGTATTTT
.	TRBV19	.	TRBJ2-2	CASTDQGGTGELFF	TGTGCCAGTACCGACCAGGGGGGCACCGGGGAGCTGTTTTTT
.	TRBV19	.	TRBJ2-1	CASSLIHLQGERFF	TGTGCCAGTAGTCTAATCCACCTACAGGGAGAACGGTTCTTC
.	TRBV5-6	.	TRBJ1-1	CASRGDRMNTEAFF	TGTGCCAGCAGGGGTGACAGAATGAACACTGAAGCTTTCTTT
few	TRBV11-2	TRBD1	TRBJ1-1	CASSAGWTGSVGAFF	TGTGCCAGCAGCGCGGGATGGACAGGGTCAGTGGGAGCTTTCTTT
.	TRBV10-3	TRBD1	TRBJ1-2	CAISETDRGYGYTF	TGTGCCATCAGTGAGACCGACAGGGGGTATGGCTACACCTTC
.	TRBV4-2	TRBD1	TRBJ1-4	CASSQDASTGTNEKLFF	TGTGCCAGCAGCCAAGATGCTTCGACAGGGACTAATGAAAAACTGTTTTTT
.	TRBV9	.	TRBJ1-2	CASSVAQGDYGYTF	TGTGCCAGCAGCGTCGCACAGGGTGACTATGGCTACACCTTC
.	TRBV18	TRBD2	TRBJ2-3	CASSPPGLAGGATDTQYF	TGTGCCAGCTCACCACCTGGACTAGCGGGGGGGGCCACAGATACGCAGTATTTT
.	TRBV10-3	.	TRBJ1-2	CAISRGTNYGYTF	TGTGCCATCAGTCGCGGGACTAACTATGGCTACACCTTC
.	TRBV6-1	TRBD1	TRBJ1-2	CASSEGGTDLYGYTF	TGTGCCAGCAGTGAAGGAGGGACAGACCTCTATGGCTACACCTTC
once	TRBV7-9	TRBD2	TRBJ2-1	CASSWSGSSYNEQFF	TGTGCCAGCAGCTGGAGCGGGAGCTCCTACAATGAGCAGTTCTTC
few	TRBV30	TRBD2	TRBJ2-5	CAWSSVGGYQETQYF	TGTGCCTGGAGTTCTGTGGGGGGGTACCAAGAGACCCAGTACTTC
.	TRBV5-5	.	TRBJ2-1	CASSLDSASYNEQFF	TGTGCCAGCAGCTTGGACAGTGCTTCCTACAATGAGCAGTTCTTC
.	TRBV11-3	.	TRBJ2-7	CASSLDRLGEQYF	TGTGCCAGCAGCTTAGATCGACTTGGCGAGCAGTACTTC
few	TRBV19	.	TRBJ1-5	CASSSGRNQPQHF	TGTGCCAGTAGCAGCGGGCGGAATCAGCCCCAGCATTTT
.	TRBV10-3	TRBD2	TRBJ2-2	CAISRTSGGFTGELFF	TGTGCCATCAGTAGGACTAGCGGGGGGTTCACCGGGGAGCTGTTTTTT
.	TRBV19	.	TRBJ2-2	CASSIQGTGELFF	TGTGCCAGTAGTATTCAGGGAACCGGGGAGCTGTTTTTT
.	TRBV5-4	.	TRBJ2-6	CASSLSGSGANVLTF	TGTGCCAGCAGCTTGTCAGGGTCTGGGGCCAACGTCCTGACTTTC
.	TRBV24-1	.	TRBJ1-5	CATSDGGSNQPQHF	TGTGCCACCAGTGATGGAGGCAGCAATCAGCCCCAGCATTTT
.	TRBV7-2	.	TRBJ1-2	CASSLDSGASGGYTF	TGTGCCAGCAGCTTAGATTCAGGCGCCAGTGGTGGCTACACCTTC
.	TRBV18	TRBD1	TRBJ2-2	CASSTGQGASSGELFF	TGTGCCAGCTCAACCGGACAGGGGGCATCTTCCGGGGAGCTGTTTTTT
few	TRBV6-6	.	TRBJ2-1	CASSPQGYNEQFF	TGTGCCAGCAGCCCCCAGGGTTACAATGAGCAGTTCTTC